The 8 T cell receptor beta chains listed next were all sequenced from one sample in a study of blood T cell repertoires in COVID-19. TCRdb's copy holds only in-frame clones and misses some; the assay was immunoSEQ multiplex PCR. The data show roughly 110,000 clones, roughly 89% seen once. Sequenced input: peripheral blood. The receptors here all came from a human donor with acute or convalescent COVID-19. The donor label of this sample is uncertain.

The chain combines TRBV5-1 with TRBJ2-4; 9 positions agree with TRBD1. CDR3 length: 16 residues. V lost 2 bases, J lost 2 bases, and 5 bases stayed unmatched. CDR1 is SGHRS and CDR2 is YFSETQ in the germline V gene. The CDR3 loop reads CASSLTTGGTKNIQYF. DNA of the CDR3: TGCGCCAGCAGCTTAACGACAGGGGGTACCAAAAACATTCAGTACTTC.

This chain uses TRBV7-2 with TRBJ2-7; 7 nucleotides agree with TRBD1. CDR1 and CDR2 from the germline V gene are SGHTA and FQGNSA. With 2 bases clipped from V and 0 bases from J, the junction kept 7 bases outside the gene matches. This CDR3 has 16 residues. CDR3 sequence: CASSLRQGALSYEQYF. The DNA of the CDR3 is TGTGCCAGCAGCTTAAGACAGGGTGCCCTCTCCTACGAGCAGTACTTC.

This clone was seen a handful of times. The same CDR3 can be traced to other DNA sequences in this sample. The gene calls are TRBV7-3 and TRBJ2-6; TRBD2 aligns across 8 bases. The trim removed 2 bases at V and 0 bases at J, leaving 9 bases unmatched. CDR1 is SGHTA, CDR2 FQGTGA, per germline. The CDR3 is 19 residues long. The chain's CDR3 is CASSLGGRGGNSGANVLTF. CDR3 nucleotide sequence: TGTGCCAGCAGCTTAGGTGGTCGCGGGGGGAACTCTGGGGCCAACGTCCTGACTTTC. Drawing the rest from reference TRBV7-3 and TRBJ2-6, the complete variable domain is GAGVSQTPSNKVTEKGKYVELRCDPISGHTALYWYRQSLGQGPEFLIYFQGTGAADDSGLPNDRFFAVRPEGSVSTLKIQRTERGDSAVYLCASSLGGRGGNSGANVLTFGAGSRLTVL.

The chain joins TRBV19 to TRBJ1-5, with TRBD1 as a possible D gene (5 bases). The CDR3 consists of 16 residues. The germline gives CDR1 LNHDA, CDR2 SQIVND (reference sequence). V lost 3 bases and J lost 2, with 14 bases in between. CDR3 protein: CASSIQGAGGNQPQHF. Here the CDR3 DNA reads TGTGCCAGTAGTATTCAAGGGGCAGGCGGCAATCAGCCCCAGCATTTT.

In nucleotides, the CDR3 is TGTGCCAGCAGCCTGTCAACTAGCGGGAGTTCGGATACGCAGTATTTT. Its protein product is CASSLSTSGSSDTQYF. This chain connects TRBV28 to TRBJ2-3; TRBD2 agrees at 11 bases. The V and J ends lost 6 bases and 6 bases, in that order; junction bases with no gene match: 11. This CDR3 comprises 16 residues. The germline V gene encodes CDR1 MDHEN and CDR2 SYDVKM.

The genes are TRBV6-6 and TRBJ1-5; tentatively, D is TRBD1 (5 bases). CDR1 MNHNY and CDR2 SVGAGI come from the germline V gene (reference sequence). The CDR3 covers 18 residues. Trimming cost V 6 bases and J 1 base, with 22 bases left between them. The CDR3 region is CASSRQRPVTSSNQPQHF. The CDR3 DNA reads TGTGCCAGCAGCCGACAGCGACCGGTAACCAGCAGCAATCAGCCCCAGCATTTT.

The rearrangement links TRBV7-8 to TRBJ2-1; 11 nucleotides line up with TRBD2. The ends lost 1 base at V and 4 bases at J; junction bases unmatched: 9. The germline CDR1 and CDR2 sequences are SGHVS and FQNEAQ. The CDR3 spans 18 residues. CDR3 sequence: CASSLVLMGLAEYNEQFF. CDR3 bases: TGTGCCAGCAGCTTAGTGCTCATGGGACTAGCGGAATACAATGAGCAGTTCTTC. Full variable domain (rest looked up from reference TRBV7-8 and TRBJ2-1): GAGVSQSPRYKVAKRGQDVALRCDPISGHVSLFWYQQALGQGPEFLTYFQNEAQLDKSGLPSDRFFAERPEGSVSTLKIQRTQQEDSAVYLCASSLVLMGLAEYNEQFFGPGTRLTVL.

This clone was counted a few times. J is TRBJ1-1 and V is TRBV5-4, with a tentative D call TRBD1 (5 bases). Trimming shortened V by 1 base and J by 3 bases, and 10 bases separated the two germline ends. The CDR3 covers 14 residues. Germline CDR1 and CDR2: SGHNT and YYREEE (reference sequence). CDR3 DNA sequence: TGTGCCAGCAGCTTGCGGGGGTCTGACACTGAAGCTTTCTTT. As protein: CASSLRGSDTEAFF.